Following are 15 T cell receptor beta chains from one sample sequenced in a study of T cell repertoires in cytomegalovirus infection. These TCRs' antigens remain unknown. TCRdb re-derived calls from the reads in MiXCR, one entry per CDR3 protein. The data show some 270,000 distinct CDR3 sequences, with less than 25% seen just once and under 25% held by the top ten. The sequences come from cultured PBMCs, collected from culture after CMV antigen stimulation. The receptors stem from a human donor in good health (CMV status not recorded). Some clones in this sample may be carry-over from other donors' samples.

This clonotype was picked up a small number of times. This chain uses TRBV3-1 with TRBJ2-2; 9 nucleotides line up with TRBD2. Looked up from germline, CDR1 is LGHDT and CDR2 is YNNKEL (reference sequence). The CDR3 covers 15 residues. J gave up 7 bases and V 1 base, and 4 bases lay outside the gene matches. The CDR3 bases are TGTGCCAGCAGCCAAGCGGGACTAGCAAGCGGGGAGCTGTTTTTT. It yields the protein CASSQAGLASGELFF. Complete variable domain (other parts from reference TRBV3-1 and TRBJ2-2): DTAVSQTPKYLVTQMGNDKSIKCEQNLGHDTMYWYKQDSKKFLKIMFSYNNKELIINETVPNRFSPKSPDKAHLNLHINSLELGDSAVYFCASSQAGLASGELFFGEGSRLTVL.

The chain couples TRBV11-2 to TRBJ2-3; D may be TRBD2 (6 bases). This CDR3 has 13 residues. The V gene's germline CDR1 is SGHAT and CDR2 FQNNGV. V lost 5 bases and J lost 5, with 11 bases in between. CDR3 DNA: TGTGCCAGCAGCCGTACCGGGGGAGATACGCAGTATTTT. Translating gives CASSRTGGDTQYF.

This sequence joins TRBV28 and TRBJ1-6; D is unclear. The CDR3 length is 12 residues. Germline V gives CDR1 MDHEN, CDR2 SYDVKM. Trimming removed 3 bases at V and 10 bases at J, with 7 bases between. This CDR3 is CASSFQGSPLHF. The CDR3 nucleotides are TGTGCCAGCAGTTTTCAAGGGTCACCCCTCCACTTT.

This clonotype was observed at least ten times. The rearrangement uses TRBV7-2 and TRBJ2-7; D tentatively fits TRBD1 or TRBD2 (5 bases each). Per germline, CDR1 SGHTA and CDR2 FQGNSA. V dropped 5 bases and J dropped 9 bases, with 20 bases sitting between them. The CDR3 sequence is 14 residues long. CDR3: CASSAGTPVGVQYV. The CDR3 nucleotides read TGTGCCAGCAGCGCAGGGACCCCGGTGGGGGTGCAGTACGTC.

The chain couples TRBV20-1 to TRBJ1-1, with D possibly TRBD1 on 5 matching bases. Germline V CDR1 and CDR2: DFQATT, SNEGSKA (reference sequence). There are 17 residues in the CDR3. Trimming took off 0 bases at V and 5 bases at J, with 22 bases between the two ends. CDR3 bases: TGCAGTGCTAGAGATCGGGTAAGGGGCCCGGAAGGGACTGAAGCTTTCTTT. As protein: CSARDRVRGPEGTEAFF.

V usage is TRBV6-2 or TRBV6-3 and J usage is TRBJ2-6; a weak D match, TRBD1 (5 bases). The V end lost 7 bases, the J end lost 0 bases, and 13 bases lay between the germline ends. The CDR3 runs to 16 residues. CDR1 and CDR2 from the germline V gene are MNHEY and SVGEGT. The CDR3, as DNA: TGTGCCAGCAACCACCTCGACAGCTCTGGGGCCAACGTCCTGACTTTC. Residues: CASNHLDSSGANVLTF.

CDR3 sequence reads: CASSLGQGSETQYF. The CDR3 DNA sequence: TGTGCCAGCAGCCTGGGGCAAGGGTCAGAGACCCAGTACTTC. The chain uses TRBV7-2 and TRBJ2-5; D may be TRBD1 (5 bases). V gave up 5 bases and J gave up 4 bases, with 14 bases separating them. The CDR3 runs to 14 residues. Looked up from germline, CDR1 is SGHTA and CDR2 is FQGNSA.

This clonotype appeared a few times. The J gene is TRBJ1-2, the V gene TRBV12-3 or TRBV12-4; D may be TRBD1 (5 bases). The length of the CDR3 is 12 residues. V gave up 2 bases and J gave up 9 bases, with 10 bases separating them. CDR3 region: CASSLSQGSYTF. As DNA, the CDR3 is TGTGCCAGCAGTTTAAGCCAGGGCAGCTACACCTTC.

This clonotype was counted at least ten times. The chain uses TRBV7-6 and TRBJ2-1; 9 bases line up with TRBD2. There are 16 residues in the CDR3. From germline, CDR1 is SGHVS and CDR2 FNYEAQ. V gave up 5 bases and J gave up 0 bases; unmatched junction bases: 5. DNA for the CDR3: TGTGCCAGCAGCCCAGGACTAGCGCACTCCTACAATGAGCAGTTCTTC. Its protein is CASSPGLAHSYNEQFF.

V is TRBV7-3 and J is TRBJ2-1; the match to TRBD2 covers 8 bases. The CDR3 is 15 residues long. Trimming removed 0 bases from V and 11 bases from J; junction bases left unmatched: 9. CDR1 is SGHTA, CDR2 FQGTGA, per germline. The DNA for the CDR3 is TGTGCCAGCAGCTTAACCGGTGTCGGGAGGGCCCAGCAGTTCTTC. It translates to CASSLTGVGRAQQFF. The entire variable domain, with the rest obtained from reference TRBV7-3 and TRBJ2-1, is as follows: GAGVSQTPSNKVTEKGKYVELRCDPISGHTALYWYRQSLGQGPEFLIYFQGTGAADDSGLPNDRFFAVRPEGSVSTLKIQRTERGDSAVYLCASSLTGVGRAQQFFGPGTRLTVL.

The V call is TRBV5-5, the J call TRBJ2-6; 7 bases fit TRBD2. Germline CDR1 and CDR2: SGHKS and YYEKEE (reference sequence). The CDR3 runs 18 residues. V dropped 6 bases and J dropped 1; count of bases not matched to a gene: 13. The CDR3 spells CASNNLGTGGSGANVLTF. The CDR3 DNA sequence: TGTGCCAGCAACAACCTGGGGACCGGGGGGTCTGGGGCCAACGTCCTGACTTTC.

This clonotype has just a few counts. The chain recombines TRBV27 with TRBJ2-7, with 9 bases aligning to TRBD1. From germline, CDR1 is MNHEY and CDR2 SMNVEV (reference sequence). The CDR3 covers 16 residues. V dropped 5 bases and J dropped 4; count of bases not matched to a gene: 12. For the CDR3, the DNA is TGTGCCAGCAGTACACGAAACCCGGGACAGGGTTACGAGCAGTACTTC. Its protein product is CASSTRNPGQGYEQYF.

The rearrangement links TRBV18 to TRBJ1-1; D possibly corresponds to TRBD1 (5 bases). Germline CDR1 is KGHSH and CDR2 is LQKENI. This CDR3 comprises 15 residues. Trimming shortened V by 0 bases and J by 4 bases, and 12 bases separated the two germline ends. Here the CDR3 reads CASSPPSVRGTEAFF. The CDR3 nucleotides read TGTGCCAGCTCACCACCATCAGTGAGGGGCACTGAAGCTTTCTTT.

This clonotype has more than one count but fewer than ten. The chain's CDR3 is CASSYSQRTGGGYTF. Here the CDR3 DNA reads TGTGCCAGCAGTTACTCTCAACGGACAGGCGGGGGCTACACCTTC. This chain links TRBV6-2 or TRBV6-3 with TRBJ1-2; 7 bases align to TRBD1. Per the germline V gene, CDR1 is MNHEY and CDR2 is SVGEGT. This CDR3 contains 15 residues. V trimming: 0 bases; J trimming: 8 bases; junction bases outside the gene matches: 9.

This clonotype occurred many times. CDR3 in amino acids: CASGLVLSDGLVPSPLHF. The CDR3 nucleotides are TGTGCTAGTGGTTTGGTACTGTCGGACGGACTTGTGCCTTCACCCCTCCACTTT. V usage is TRBV12-5 and J usage is TRBJ1-6; D remains unclear. The CDR3 extends over 18 amino acids. Germline lookup yields CDR1 LGHNT and CDR2 FRNRAP. V was pared by 0 bases and J by 9 bases, with 21 bases between.